Sequencing of this T cell receptor (beta chain) was carried out in a study of blood T cells in healthy people across ages. The CDR3 runs 20 residues. V trimming: 0 bases; J trimming: 2 bases; junction bases outside the gene matches: 17. Germline V gene data show CDR1 as SGHAT and CDR2 as FQNNGV. In each sample, at least 7 million PBMCs were isolated. As regards this clonotype: Its antigen is still unknown.

A sample-barcoded 5' primer and a J-beta primer mix were used in a second PCR of roughly 6 to 11 cycles. TCRdb itself ran the 5' RACE reads through MiXCR, one entry per CDR3 protein. The sample holds 1.5 million to 2 million distinct CDR3 sequences; roughly 30% are singletons and the top ten take 6.5% to 8.5%. Regarding the study as a whole: Unknown donor CMV status possibly confounded expanded clonotype changes.

This chain connects TRBV11-2 to TRBJ2-3; TRBD2 aligns across 7 bases. What was sequenced was blood. The clonotype comes from a woman younger than 45 in good health. CDR3 sequence: CASSLELTFNGRFYTDTQYF. CDR3 nucleotides: TGTGCCAGCAGCTTAGAACTGACCTTTAACGGGAGGTTCTACACAGATACGCAGTATTTT.